A single T cell receptor (beta chain) is shown here with its context. No antigen is known for it. The data were taken from a study of CD4 T cells in relation to SARS-CoV-2 and coronaviruses. Overall study: Controls used an HIV-1 Nef peptide pool or no peptide. General study findings and limits: No donor gave both pre-pandemic and post-infection samples. This crossreactivity analysis covered spike protein alone, no other viral proteins. Around 62% of donors had memory CD4+ clonotypes crossrecognizing SARS-CoV-2 and common cold coronavirus spike.

Method: immunoSEQ multiplex PCR; TCRdb's copy keeps in-frame clones and lacks some. The sample gives more than 15,000 clones, roughly four fifths of which show up once; roughly 22% is in the top ten. The CDR3 extends over 15 amino acids. V lost 3 bases and J lost 6, with 18 bases in between. Looked up from germline, CDR1 is SGHTA and CDR2 is FQGNSA. Before the COVID-19 pandemic, during about 2011-2019, CD4+ T cells were taken from unexposed donors. Isolation of CD4+ T cells took place after less than 13 days in culture. Sequencing was performed on CD4+ T cells from PBMCs, cultured in vitro. The sequence was collected from a human donor in good health. The chain uses TRBV7-2 and TRBJ2-7, with TRBD1 as a possible D gene (5 bases). Written as DNA, the CDR3 is TGTGCCAGCAGCTTCAATACACTGGGGCCTCTCGAGCAGTACTTC. It is translated as CASSFNTLGPLEQYF.